The 23 T cell receptor beta chains presented below share a single source sample, sequenced in a study of blood T cell repertoires in COVID-19. Produced via immunoSEQ multiplex PCR; TCRdb's table is partial and in-frame only. The sample lists 350,000 or so clones; approximately 89% were seen once. The material sequenced was peripheral blood. These receptors were taken from an older woman with COVID-19, enrolled during active disease.

The J gene is TRBJ2-1, the V gene TRBV7-9, with D hard to call. Germline CDR1 reads SEHNR; CDR2 reads FQNEAQ (reference sequence). The CDR3 covers 16 residues. V lost 5 bases to trimming and J lost 7 bases, with 21 bases between them. CDR3 loop: CASSPSITVSGNEQFF. The CDR3, as DNA: TGTGCCAGCAGCCCCTCCATCACAGTCAGTGGGAATGAGCAGTTCTTC.

V gene TRBV10-1 combines with J gene TRBJ1-1; a possible D gene is TRBD1 (6 bases). CDR3 size: 13 residues. CDR1 and CDR2 (germline): WNHNN, SYGVQD (reference sequence). The germline V and J ends were trimmed by 8 bases and 8 bases, with 18 bases remaining between them. The CDR3 sequence: CASRSGERSEAFF. For the CDR3, the DNA is TGCGCCAGCCGGTCAGGGGAGCGGTCGGAAGCTTTCTTT.

This chain connects TRBV11-2 to TRBJ1-2; D gene unclear. V lost 2 bases and J lost 7, with 14 bases in between. Germline V gene lookup returns CDR1 SGHAT and CDR2 FQNNGV. This CDR3 has 14 amino acids. CDR3 sequence (DNA): TGTGCCAGCAGCTTAAGGGTTCGAGGGAGTGGCTACACCTTC. This codes for CASSLRVRGSGYTF.

V and J are TRBV15 and TRBJ1-2; D not certain. V was clipped by 8 bases and J by 2 bases, with 12 bases between them. Germline V CDR1 and CDR2: LNHNV, YYDKDF (reference sequence). The CDR3 length is 13 residues. This chain's CDR3 is CATARGENYGYTF. DNA of the CDR3: TGTGCCACCGCGCGGGGAGAGAACTATGGCTACACCTTC.

This chain connects TRBV5-1 to TRBJ2-1; the match to TRBD1 covers 9 bases. The germline V gene has CDR1 SGHRS and CDR2 YFSETQ. The J segment lost 10 bases and the V segment lost 0 bases, leaving 11 bases of the junction unmatched. The CDR3 has 16 residues. The CDR3 loop reads CASSLVTGGFSGEQFF. DNA for the CDR3: TGCGCCAGCAGCTTGGTGACAGGGGGTTTCAGCGGCGAGCAGTTCTTC.

About this clone itself: The junction differs from germline at one of its ends, possibly a read error. The chain has TRBV6-4 and TRBJ1-6; maybe TRBD1 (5 bases). CDR1 and CDR2 (germline): MRHNA, SNTAGT. This CDR3 region has 14 residues. This CDR3 is CASSDSIKVNRTSF. The CDR3 DNA sequence: TGTGCCAGCAGTGACTCGATTAAGGTCAACAGGACGTCCTTT.

This clone showed up just a few times. CDR3 coding DNA: TGCGCCAGCAGCTCTAGCACAGATACGCAGTATTTT. It codes for CASSSSTDTQYF. J is TRBJ2-3 and V is TRBV5-1; D call uncertain. Germline V gene sequence: CDR1 SGHRS, CDR2 YFSETQ. The CDR3 runs 12 residues. Trimming cost V 3 bases and J 0 bases, with 2 bases left between them.

The rearrangement uses TRBV18 and TRBJ1-6; 11 bases map to TRBD1. The CDR3 contains 14 residues. The V gene end was trimmed by 5 bases and the J gene end by 7 bases; junction bases not matched to a gene: 1. Germline-derived CDR1 and CDR2 are KGHSH and LQKENI. CDR3 region: CASSGQGANSPLHF. The CDR3 DNA sequence: TGTGCCAGCTCAGGACAGGGGGCGAATTCACCCCTCCACTTT.

This chain connects TRBV11-2 to TRBJ1-4; D remains ambiguous. Germline values: CDR1 SGHAT, CDR2 FQNNGV. V lost 1 base, J lost 8 bases, and 14 bases lay in between. The CDR3 consists of 15 residues. DNA of the CDR3: TGTGCCAGCAGCTTAGCCTTTAGTCCCCTCGAAAAACTGTTTTTT. Translated, it gives CASSLAFSPLEKLFF. The entire variable domain, with the rest obtained from reference TRBV11-2 and TRBJ1-4, is as follows: EAGVAQSPRYKIIEKRQSVAFWCNPISGHATLYWYQQILGQGPKLLIQFQNNGVVDDSQLPKDRFSAERLKGVDSTLKIQPAKLEDSAVYLCASSLAFSPLEKLFFGSGTQLSVL.

The chain employs TRBV4-2 and TRBJ1-5; 8 bases are shared with TRBD1. The CDR3 has 15 residues. V was clipped by 4 bases and J by 3 bases; unmatched bases: 5. Germline lookup yields CDR1 LGHNA and CDR2 YNFKEQ. The CDR3 here is CASSPAGQANQPQHF. Written as DNA, the CDR3 is TGTGCCAGCAGCCCGGCGGGACAGGCCAATCAGCCCCAGCATTTT.

Worth noting for this clone: Other DNA sequences in the sample encode the same CDR3. The chain recombines TRBV11-2 with TRBJ1-1, with D hard to call. The germline CDR1 and CDR2 sequences are SGHAT and FQNNGV. The CDR3 extends over 15 amino acids. Trimming removed 0 bases from V and 1 base from J, with 9 bases in between. The CDR3 region is CASSLEIRGNTEAFF. The CDR3 DNA is TGTGCCAGCAGCTTAGAGATCCGGGGGAACACTGAAGCTTTCTTT.

The genes are TRBV20-1 and TRBJ2-1, with D unclear. V gave up 6 bases and J gave up 10 bases, with 16 bases separating them. This CDR3 spans 12 amino acids. From germline, CDR1 is DFQATT and CDR2 SNEGSKA (reference sequence). The CDR3 sequence: CSASVVRREQFF. The CDR3 coding sequence is TGCAGTGCCAGTGTCGTGCGGCGCGAGCAGTTCTTC.

V usage is TRBV11-2 and J usage is TRBJ2-1; no clear D gene. The CDR3 has 13 residues. V was shortened by 5 bases and J by 5 bases, with 10 bases between the two germline ends. The germline V gene has CDR1 SGHAT and CDR2 FQNNGV. The CDR3 bases are TGTGCCAGCAGCCTCTCCACAAACAATGAGCAGTTCTTC. Its translation is CASSLSTNNEQFF.

The chain recombines TRBV9 with TRBJ1-3, with a tentative D call TRBD1 (5 bases). The CDR3 runs 14 residues. The germline gives CDR1 SGDLS, CDR2 YYNGEE. V lost 1 base and J lost 0, with 5 bases in between. CDR3 nucleotide sequence: TGTGCCAGCAGCGTAAGGGGCTCTGGAAACACCATATATTTT. Encoded protein: CASSVRGSGNTIYF.

The CDR3 spells CASSAGAGGDNSPLHF. CDR3 in DNA: TGTGCCAGCAGCGCGGGGGCAGGGGGAGATAATTCACCCCTCCACTTT. V usage is TRBV9 and J usage is TRBJ1-6; 7 bases are a match to TRBD1. J gave up 5 bases and V 3 bases, and 8 bases lay outside the gene matches. CDR1 SGDLS and CDR2 YYNGEE come from the germline V gene. This CDR3 contains 16 residues.

The rearrangement joins TRBV5-6 to TRBJ2-7, with TRBD1 identical over 7 bases. Germline assignment: CDR1 SGHDT and CDR2 YYEEEE. This CDR3 region has 18 residues. Trimming at V came to 1 base and at J to 2 bases, leaving 15 bases not matched to a gene. CDR3 loop: CASSLISGRQGETYEQYF. CDR3 coding DNA: TGTGCCAGCAGCTTGATCTCAGGACGGCAGGGGGAAACCTACGAGCAGTACTTC.

This clone was counted a single time. The V and J genes are TRBV28 and TRBJ2-7; tentatively, D is TRBD2 (7 bases). The CDR3 covers 14 residues. Deletions cut 7 bases from V and 3 bases from J, with 16 bases between. Germline-derived CDR1 and CDR2 are MDHEN and SYDVKM. CDR3 in DNA: TGTGCCAGCACTGGGGGGGGGCACTTCTACGAGCAGTACTTC. This gives the protein CASTGGGHFYEQYF.

This clone was picked up one time. The chain couples TRBV10-2 to TRBJ1-1, with a tentative D call TRBD1 (6 bases). CDR3 length: 12 amino acids. Looked up from germline, CDR1 is WSHSY and CDR2 is SAAADI. Between the trimmed V and J ends, which lost 10 bases and 3 bases, there was a span of 12 bases. CDR3 sequence: CATQGLHTEAFF. The CDR3 DNA sequence: TGCGCCACCCAGGGGCTTCACACTGAAGCTTTCTTT.

V usage is TRBV2 and J usage is TRBJ1-3; a possible D gene is TRBD1 (6 bases). The CDR3 runs 15 residues. Germline CDR1 and CDR2: SNHLY and FYNNEI. The V and J ends lost 6 bases and 2 bases respectively, with 14 bases between them. Written as DNA, the CDR3 is TGTGCCAGCAGCGGTACAGGGACCGCTGGAAACACCATATATTTT. This sequence encodes CASSGTGTAGNTIYF.

A single count supports this clone. The rearrangement uses TRBV10-1 and TRBJ2-3; TRBD1 aligns across 7 bases. Germline V CDR1 and CDR2: WNHNN, SYGVQD (reference sequence). The CDR3 extends over 13 amino acids. The trim removed 4 bases at V and 5 bases at J, leaving 3 bases unmatched. This CDR3 is CASSVTGKDTQYF. As DNA, the CDR3 is TGCGCCAGCAGTGTGACAGGGAAAGATACGCAGTATTTT.

The rearrangement uses TRBV10-3 and TRBJ1-1; tentative D call: TRBD1 (5 bases). The CDR3 spans 14 residues. The germline CDR1 and CDR2 sequences are ENHRY and SYGVKD. The V end lost 6 bases, the J end lost 0 bases, and 11 bases lay between the germline ends. The CDR3 region has the DNA TGTGCCATCAGAGTGACAGACGTGAACACTGAAGCTTTCTTT. Translation gives CAIRVTDVNTEAFF.

The chain is built from TRBV10-2 and TRBJ2-1; 11 bases agree with TRBD2. Looked up from germline, CDR1 is WSHSY and CDR2 is SAAADI. The CDR3 has 14 amino acids. Losses at the gene ends were 5 bases for V and 9 bases for J; bases not matched to a gene: 6. Here the CDR3 DNA reads TGCGCCAGCAGTATGACTAGCGGGGCCGGTGAGCAGTTCTTC. Its translation: CASSMTSGAGEQFF.

The CDR3 sequence is CASSLLPGGYEQYF. The CDR3 bases are TGTGCCAGCAGCCTTCTTCCAGGGGGGTACGAGCAGTACTTC. The chain uses TRBV11-2 and TRBJ2-7; TRBD1 might be the D (7 bases). This CDR3 is built from 14 residues. CDR1 and CDR2 (germline): SGHAT, FQNNGV. Trimming took 5 bases from V and 4 from J, leaving 15 bases between them.